One sample yielded the 12 T cell receptor beta chains listed below, sequenced in a study of T cell repertoires in cytomegalovirus infection. The antigens of these receptors remain unknown. TCRdb re-called the reads with MiXCR, one entry per CDR3 protein. Among 100,000 to 150,000 distinct CDR3 sequences listed, roughly a quarter were seen once. Sequenced sample: PBMCs, sequenced either directly or after in vitro stimulation (not recorded which). The receptors shown here come from a human donor in good health (CMV status not recorded). Some clones in this sample may be carry-over from other donors' samples.

This clonotype was seen a handful of times. This chain uses TRBV4-3 with TRBJ2-3; 7 positions match TRBD2. J gave up 5 bases and V 1 base, and 6 bases lay outside the gene matches. The germline gives CDR1 LGHNA, CDR2 YSLEER. The CDR3 is made up of 15 amino acids. The CDR3 is CASSQVGGFGDTQYF. CDR3 DNA sequence: TGCGCCAGCAGCCAAGTGGGAGGGTTTGGAGATACGCAGTATTTT.

In this sample, this clonotype turned up many times. V usage is TRBV7-3 and J usage is TRBJ2-3; D is ambiguous. The CDR3 loop spans 15 amino acids. CDR1 is SGHTA and CDR2 is FQGTGA in the germline V gene. Trimming cost V 1 base and J 2 bases, with 10 bases left between them. CDR3 in DNA: TGTGCCAGCAGCTTAAACGGGTTTAACACAGATACGCAGTATTTT. This gives the protein CASSLNGFNTDTQYF.

The CDR3 DNA sequence: TGTGCCAGCCACGTTGGAGGGACAGGGAACACTGAAGCTTTCTTT. Amino acid sequence: CASHVGGTGNTEAFF. The chain combines TRBV3-1 with TRBJ1-1, with 8 bases that match TRBD1. The CDR3 contains 15 residues. The germline V gene encodes CDR1 LGHDT and CDR2 YNNKEL (reference sequence). V lost 8 bases, J lost 1 base, and 9 bases stayed unmatched.

This chain joins TRBV28 and TRBJ2-7; 8 bases match TRBD2. J lost 3 bases, V lost 10 bases, and 14 bases had no gene match. The CDR3 contains 15 residues. CDR1 is MDHEN and CDR2 is SYDVKM in the germline V gene. The CDR3 DNA sequence: TGTGCCACAACCGAAGACGGGAGGGACTACTACGAGCAGTACTTC. Protein: CATTEDGRDYYEQYF.

This clonotype was counted at least ten times. V gene TRBV3-1 combines with J gene TRBJ1-1; no clear D gene. Germline CDR1 and CDR2: LGHDT and YNNKEL (reference sequence). This CDR3 region has 12 residues. Trimming removed 1 base from V and 3 bases from J, with 3 bases in between. CDR3 nucleotides: TGTGCCAGCAGCCAAGGGCACACTGAAGCTTTCTTT. Translating it yields CASSQGHTEAFF.

The chain recombines TRBV7-2 with TRBJ1-5; D is uncertain. V gave up 5 bases and J gave up 0 bases, with 8 bases separating them. The CDR3 spans 14 residues. Looked up from germline, CDR1 is SGHTA and CDR2 is FQGNSA. The CDR3 reads CASSLESSNQPQHF. DNA for the CDR3: TGTGCCAGCAGCCTCGAGAGTAGCAATCAGCCCCAGCATTTT.

The gene calls are TRBV7-2 and TRBJ2-3; D is perhaps TRBD1 (5 bases). This CDR3 has 14 residues. V shed 5 bases and J shed 1 base, with 10 bases lying between them. The germline V gene encodes CDR1 SGHTA and CDR2 FQGNSA. The CDR3 reads CASSDQGGTDTQYF. The CDR3 DNA reads TGTGCCAGCAGCGACCAGGGCGGCACAGATACGCAGTATTTT.

The V and J genes are TRBV5-4 and TRBJ2-7, with 9 bases matching TRBD2. CDR1 and CDR2 from the germline V gene are SGHNT and YYREEE (reference sequence). With V trimmed by 4 bases and J by 2 bases, 1 base remained unmatched. The CDR3 extends over 13 amino acids. The CDR3 loop is CASSGGGAYEQYF. The CDR3 nucleotides read TGTGCCAGCAGCGGCGGGGGGGCCTACGAGCAGTACTTC.

This clonotype turned up a few times. The V and J genes are TRBV11-3 and TRBJ2-6; D ambiguous. Germline V gene lookup returns CDR1 SGHNT and CDR2 YENEEA. Between the trimmed V and J ends, which lost 1 base and 3 bases, there was a span of 4 bases. The CDR3 runs 14 residues. The CDR3 DNA reads TGTGCCAGCAGCTTAGGGGTTGGGGCCAACGTCCTGACTTTC. Its protein product is CASSLGVGANVLTF.

This clonotype has a handful of counts. The V call is TRBV12-5, the J call TRBJ1-6; unclear D gene. V was pared by 3 bases and J by 7 bases, with 16 bases between. The CDR3 has 16 residues. Germline-derived CDR1 and CDR2 are LGHNT and FRNRAP. The CDR3 loop reads CASGLPPQYSNSPLHF. CDR3 in DNA: TGTGCTAGTGGTTTACCCCCTCAGTACTCCAATTCACCCCTCCACTTT.

This clonotype appeared many times. The chain joins TRBV7-8 to TRBJ2-3, with 8 bases identical to TRBD1. The CDR3 is made up of 14 amino acids. Germline CDR1 SGHVS, CDR2 FQNEAQ. V lost 4 bases to trimming and J lost 8 bases; unmatched junction nucleotides: 8. In DNA, the CDR3 is TGTGCCAGCAGCTCCCAGGGGGCTAGTAGTACGCAGTATTTT. This codes for CASSSQGASSTQYF.

This clonotype was detected only a few times. V gene TRBV5-1 combines with J gene TRBJ2-7, with D perhaps TRBD1 (7 bases). Trimming pared 4 bases from V and 5 bases from J, leaving 19 bases between. In germline, CDR1 is SGHRS, CDR2 YFSETQ. CDR3 size: 15 residues. CDR3 sequence reads: CASSRGGSSGDEQYV. In nucleotides, the CDR3 is TGCGCCAGCAGCAGAGGGGGCAGTTCGGGGGACGAGCAGTACGTC.